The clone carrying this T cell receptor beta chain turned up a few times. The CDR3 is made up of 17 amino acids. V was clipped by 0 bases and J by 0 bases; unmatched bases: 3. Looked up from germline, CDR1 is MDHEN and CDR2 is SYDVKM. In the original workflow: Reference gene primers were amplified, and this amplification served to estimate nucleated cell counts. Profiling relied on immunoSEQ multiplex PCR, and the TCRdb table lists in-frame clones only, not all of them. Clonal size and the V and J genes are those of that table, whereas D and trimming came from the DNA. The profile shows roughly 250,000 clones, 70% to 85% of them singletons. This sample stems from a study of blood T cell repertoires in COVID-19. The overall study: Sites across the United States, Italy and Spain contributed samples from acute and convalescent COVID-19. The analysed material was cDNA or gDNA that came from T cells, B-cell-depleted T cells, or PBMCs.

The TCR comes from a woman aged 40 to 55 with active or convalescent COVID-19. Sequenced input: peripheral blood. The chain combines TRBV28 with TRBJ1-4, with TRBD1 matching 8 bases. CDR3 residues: CASSLWDREATNEKLFF. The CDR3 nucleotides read TGTGCCAGCAGTTTATGGGACAGGGAGGCAACTAATGAAAAACTGTTTTTT.